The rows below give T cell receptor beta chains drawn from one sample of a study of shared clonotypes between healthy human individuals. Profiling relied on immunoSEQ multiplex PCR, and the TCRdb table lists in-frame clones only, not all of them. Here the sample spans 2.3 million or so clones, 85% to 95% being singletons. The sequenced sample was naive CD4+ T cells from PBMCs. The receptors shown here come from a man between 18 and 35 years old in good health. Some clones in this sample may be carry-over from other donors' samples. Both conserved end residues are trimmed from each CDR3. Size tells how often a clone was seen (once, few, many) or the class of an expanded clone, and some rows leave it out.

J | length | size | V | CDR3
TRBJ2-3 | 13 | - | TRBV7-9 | ASSSRSSHLDTQY
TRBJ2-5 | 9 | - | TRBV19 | ASSPGGTQY
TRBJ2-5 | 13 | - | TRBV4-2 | ASSQEWAREETQY
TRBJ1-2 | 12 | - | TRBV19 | ASSIIQGARGYT
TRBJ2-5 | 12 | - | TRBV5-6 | ASSSVRGDGAQY
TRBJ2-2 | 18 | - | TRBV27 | ASRTDYLAGGHIDTGELF
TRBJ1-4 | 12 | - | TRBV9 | ASSAQTGVEKLF
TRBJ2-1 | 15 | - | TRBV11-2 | ASSPRRQVGTYNEQF
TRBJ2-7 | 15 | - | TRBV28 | ASSRLAGVAFFYEQY
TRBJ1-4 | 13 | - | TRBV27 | ASLPRGRSNEKLF
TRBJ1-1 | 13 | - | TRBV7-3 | ASSLTGTGGTEAF
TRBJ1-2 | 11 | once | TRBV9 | ASSVGQLYGYT
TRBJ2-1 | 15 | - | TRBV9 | ASSTPAFGGSKSEQF
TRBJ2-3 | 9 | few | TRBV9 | ASSVADTQY
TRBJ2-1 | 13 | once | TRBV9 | ASSVTSLTYNEQF
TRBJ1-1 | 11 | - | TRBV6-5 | ASSKLLGSEAF
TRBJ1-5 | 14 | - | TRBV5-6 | ASSLGKRAGGEPQH
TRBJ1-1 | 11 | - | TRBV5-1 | ASRYGGGTEAF
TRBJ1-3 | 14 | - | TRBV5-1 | ASSLVAGQPGNTIY
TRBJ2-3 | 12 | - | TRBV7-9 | ASSLQAGADTQY
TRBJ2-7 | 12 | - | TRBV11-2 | ASRRLAGGYEQY
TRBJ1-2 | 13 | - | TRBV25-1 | ASSESPLGGYGYT
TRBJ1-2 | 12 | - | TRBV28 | ATLLRQGNYGYT
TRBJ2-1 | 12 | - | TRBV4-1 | ASNPSLSYNEQF
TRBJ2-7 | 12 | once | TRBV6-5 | ASSYSRASYEQY
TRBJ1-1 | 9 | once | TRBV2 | ASSEGWGAF
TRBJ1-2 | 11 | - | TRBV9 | ASSVEGGYGYT
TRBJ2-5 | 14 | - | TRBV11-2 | ASSSPGTVGPETQY
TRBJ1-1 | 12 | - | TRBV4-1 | ASSQALTATEAF
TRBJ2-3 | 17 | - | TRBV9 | ASSVRDSVGLRETNTQY
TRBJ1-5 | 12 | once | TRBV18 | ASSDYRVGQPQH
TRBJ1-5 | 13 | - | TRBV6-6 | ASSRPPASDQPQH
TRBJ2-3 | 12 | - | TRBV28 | ASSLTPLTDTQY
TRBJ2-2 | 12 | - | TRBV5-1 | ASSSRHLIGELF
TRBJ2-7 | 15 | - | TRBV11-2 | ASSFRLAGGRFDEQY
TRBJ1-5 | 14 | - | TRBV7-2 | ASSLRRGLSNQPQH
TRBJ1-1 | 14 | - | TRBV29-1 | SVEDKGTPPLSEAF
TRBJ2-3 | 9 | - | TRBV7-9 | ASSLGQPEY
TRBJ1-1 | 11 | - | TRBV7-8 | ASSLERGTEAF
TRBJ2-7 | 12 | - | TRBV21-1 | ASSKGPQNYEQY
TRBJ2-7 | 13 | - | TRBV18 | ASSPARDSDYEQY
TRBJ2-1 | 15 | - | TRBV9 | ASSVSGTSGRYNEQF
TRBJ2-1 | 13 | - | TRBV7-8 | ASSFRDVTYNEQF
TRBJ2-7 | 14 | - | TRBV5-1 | ASSLGGSGSSSEQY
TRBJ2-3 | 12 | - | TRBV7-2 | ASSPVGGTDTQY
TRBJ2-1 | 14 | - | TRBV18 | ASSRVSGRDFNEQF
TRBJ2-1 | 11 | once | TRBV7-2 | ASSPRPYNEQF
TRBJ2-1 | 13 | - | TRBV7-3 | ASSFVTSGYNEQF
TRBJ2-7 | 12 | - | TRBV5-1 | ASSPGQGPWEQY
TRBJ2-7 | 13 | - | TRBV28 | ASSLSGSSSYEQY
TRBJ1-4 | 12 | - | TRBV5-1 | ASSLAADLEKLF
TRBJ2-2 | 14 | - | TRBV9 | ASSVGRTTNTGELF
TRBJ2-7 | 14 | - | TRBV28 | ASSSPRVGTGYEQY